These 5 T cell receptor beta chains were all obtained from the same sample, sequenced in a study of T cells in localized non-small cell lung cancer. The repertoire was sequenced with immunoSEQ multiplex PCR; TCRdb's copy has only in-frame clones and lacks some. The sample records about 40,000 clones, around nine tenths being singletons. This specimen consisted of PBMCs, obtained before any cancer treatment. The receptors come from a woman aged 35 to 70 with stage II lung adenocarcinoma.

The V gene is TRBV29-1, the J gene TRBJ2-7; D possibly corresponds to TRBD2 (7 bases). The CDR3 contains 13 residues. The V end lost 6 bases, the J end lost 3 bases, and 15 bases lay between the germline ends. CDR1 SQVTM and CDR2 ANQGSEA come from the germline V gene. The CDR3 region is CSVAKGGVYEQYF. The CDR3 nucleotides read TGCAGCGTGGCAAAGGGGGGGGTCTACGAGCAGTACTTC.

The V and J genes are TRBV6-5 and TRBJ1-5, with 10 bases aligning to TRBD1. The CDR3 loop spans 16 amino acids. V lost 4 bases to trimming and J lost 7 bases; unmatched junction nucleotides: 10. Per germline, CDR1 MNHEY and CDR2 SVGAGI. The CDR3 sequence: CASSSGTGTGDQPQHF. Here the CDR3 DNA reads TGTGCCAGCAGTTCCGGAACCGGGACAGGGGACCAGCCCCAGCATTTT.

The chain carries TRBV5-4 and TRBJ2-7; 10 bases agree with TRBD1. The V and J ends lost 4 bases and 1 base, in that order; junction bases with no gene match: 5. The CDR3 covers 15 residues. From germline, CDR1 is SGHNT and CDR2 YYREEE (reference sequence). Written as DNA, the CDR3 is TGTGCCAGCAGCAGGGGGACAGGGGCTTCCTACGAGCAGTACTTC. Amino acids: CASSRGTGASYEQYF.

The chain couples TRBV6-5 to TRBJ2-5; tentative D call: TRBD2 (5 bases). The ends were cut back, 2 bases at V and 2 bases at J, with 12 bases in the middle. CDR1 and CDR2 (germline): MNHEY, SVGAGI. This CDR3 comprises 15 residues. The CDR3 is CASSYEGVGQETQYF. Here the CDR3 DNA reads TGTGCCAGCAGTTACGAGGGAGTAGGGCAAGAGACCCAGTACTTC.

The V and J genes are TRBV5-1 and TRBJ1-4, with TRBD1 matching over 9 bases. Germline assignment: CDR1 SGHRS and CDR2 YFSETQ. The junction had 2 bases not matched to a gene; V was cut back by 0 bases and J by 5 bases. The CDR3 is made up of 15 amino acids. The DNA of the CDR3 is TGCGCCAGCAGCTTGGGGGACAGGGAAAATGAAAAACTGTTTTTT. Protein sequence: CASSLGDRENEKLFF.